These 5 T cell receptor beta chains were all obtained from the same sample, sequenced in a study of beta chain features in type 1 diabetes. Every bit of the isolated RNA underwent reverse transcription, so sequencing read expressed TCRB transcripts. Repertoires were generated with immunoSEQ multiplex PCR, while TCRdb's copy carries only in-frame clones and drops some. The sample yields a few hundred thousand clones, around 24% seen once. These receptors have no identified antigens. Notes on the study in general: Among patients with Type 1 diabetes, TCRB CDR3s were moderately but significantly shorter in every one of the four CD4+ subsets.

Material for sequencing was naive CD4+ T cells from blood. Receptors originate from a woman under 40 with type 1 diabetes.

The CDR3 DNA sequence: TGCAGTGCGTGGAGTGAGGATGGCTACACCTTC. Translating gives CSAWSEDGYTF. The chain combines TRBV20-1 with TRBJ1-2; D remains ambiguous. The germline V gene encodes CDR1 DFQATT and CDR2 SNEGSKA (reference sequence). The CDR3 consists of 11 residues. Trimming pared 6 bases from V and 6 bases from J, leaving 11 bases between.

CDR3 region: CAWTQGFAGRVGGHEQFF. The CDR3 region has the DNA TGTGCCTGGACCCAGGGATTTGCGGGAAGGGTTGGGGGTCATGAGCAGTTCTTC. V gene TRBV30 combines with J gene TRBJ2-1; a possible D gene is TRBD2 (6 bases). The CDR3 sequence is 18 residues long. Germline lookup yields CDR1 GTSNPN and CDR2 SVGIG (reference sequence). Deletions cut 4 bases from V and 8 bases from J, with 30 bases between.

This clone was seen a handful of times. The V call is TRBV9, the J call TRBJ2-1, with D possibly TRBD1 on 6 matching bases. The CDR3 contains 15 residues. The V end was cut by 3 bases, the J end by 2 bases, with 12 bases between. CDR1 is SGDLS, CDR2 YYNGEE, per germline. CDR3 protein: CASSAVTGTYNEQFF. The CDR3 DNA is TGTGCCAGCAGCGCTGTAACAGGGACCTACAATGAGCAGTTCTTC.

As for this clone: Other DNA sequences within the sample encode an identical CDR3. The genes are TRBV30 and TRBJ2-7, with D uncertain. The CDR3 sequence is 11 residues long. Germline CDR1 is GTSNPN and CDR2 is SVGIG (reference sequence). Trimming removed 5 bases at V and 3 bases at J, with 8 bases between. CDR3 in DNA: TGTGCCTGGGGCACCAGCTACGAGCAGTACTTC. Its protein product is CAWGTSYEQYF.

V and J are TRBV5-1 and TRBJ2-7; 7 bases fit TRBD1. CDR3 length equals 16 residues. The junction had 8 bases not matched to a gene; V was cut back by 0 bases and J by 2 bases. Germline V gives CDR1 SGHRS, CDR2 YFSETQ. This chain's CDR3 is CASSLGIDRVPYEQYF. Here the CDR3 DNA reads TGCGCCAGCAGCTTGGGTATAGACAGGGTCCCCTACGAGCAGTACTTC.